Given below is one TCR beta chain in context. The CDR3 totals 15 residues. Germline CDR1 reads LNHDA; CDR2 reads SQIVND (reference sequence). Trimming cost V 6 bases and J 0 bases; bases outside gene matches: 5. The sample comes from a study of blood T cell repertoires in COVID-19. Study background: Collection of acute and convalescent COVID-19 samples took place in the United States, Italy and Spain. Sources were T cells, B-cell-depleted T cells, or PBMCs; the material itself was cDNA or gDNA.

In the original analysis: Estimated nucleated cell counts came from reference gene primer amplification. Measured with immunoSEQ multiplex PCR; TCRdb has only the in-frame clones, and not every one. Clonal size and the V and J genes are those of that table, whereas D and trimming came from the DNA. The sample contains fewer than 90,000 clones, 90% to 95% of which appear only once. The sequence was collected from a human donor with active COVID-19. The donor label of this sample is uncertain. Source material: peripheral blood. The genes are TRBV19 and TRBJ2-3; 8 nucleotides align to TRBD1. CDR3 bases: TGTGCCAGTAGCTGGACAGGGAGGAGCACAGATACGCAGTATTTT. It is translated as CASSWTGRSTDTQYF.